This T cell receptor beta chain was recovered during a study of blood T cell repertoires in COVID-19. Study summary: Donors in the United States, Italy and Spain gave samples during acute or convalescent COVID-19. T cells, B-cell-depleted T cells, or PBMCs provided the cDNA or gDNA that served as material.

Original data processing: Quantification of nucleated cells was approximated via reference gene primer amplification. The data were produced by immunoSEQ multiplex PCR, yet TCRdb's version contains in-frame clones alone and is incomplete. The V and J calls and clone size are taken from that table; D and trimming were inferred from the DNA. In the table there are 90,000 to 150,000 clones, about 80% of which are singletons. Trimming shortened V by 3 bases and J by 1 base, and 6 bases separated the two germline ends. Germline CDR1 is LNHDA and CDR2 is SQIVND (reference sequence). The CDR3 spans 13 residues. The sample holds one count of this clone.

This chain joins TRBV19 and TRBJ1-1; D is unclear. Material for sequencing was peripheral blood. This receptor was obtained from a woman of 80 years or more with acute or convalescent COVID-19. The CDR3 here is CASSMYKNTEAFF. The CDR3 nucleotides read TGTGCCAGTAGTATGTATAAGAACACTGAAGCTTTCTTT. Complete variable domain (other parts from reference TRBV19 and TRBJ1-1): DGGITQSPKYLFRKEGQNVTLSCEQNLNHDAMYWYRQDPGQGLRLIYYSQIVNDFQKGDIAEGYSVSREKKESFPLTVTSAQKNPTAFYLCASSMYKNTEAFFGQGTRLTVV.